This TCR beta chain was sequenced during a study of cytomegalovirus exposure and HLA in healthy donors. Germline CDR1 reads ENHRY; CDR2 reads SYGVKD. V lost 5 bases to trimming and J lost 7 bases; unmatched junction nucleotides: 9. The CDR3 runs to 15 residues. The PCR contained 60 Vbeta and 13 Jbeta primers. Some clones are missing from TCRdb's copy, which holds only in-frame ones; the method was immunoSEQ multiplex PCR. The sample includes approximately 240,000 clones, around 80% seen only once; the top ten take 2.7%. What was sequenced was PBMCs. The receptor comes from a woman aged 60-75 years in good health and CMV-seropositive. The chain joins TRBV10-3 to TRBJ2-2; 8 bases are a match to TRBD1. CDR3: CAISQNRGENGELFF. In nucleotides, the CDR3 is TGTGCCATCAGTCAGAACAGGGGGGAGAACGGGGAGCTGTTTTTT.